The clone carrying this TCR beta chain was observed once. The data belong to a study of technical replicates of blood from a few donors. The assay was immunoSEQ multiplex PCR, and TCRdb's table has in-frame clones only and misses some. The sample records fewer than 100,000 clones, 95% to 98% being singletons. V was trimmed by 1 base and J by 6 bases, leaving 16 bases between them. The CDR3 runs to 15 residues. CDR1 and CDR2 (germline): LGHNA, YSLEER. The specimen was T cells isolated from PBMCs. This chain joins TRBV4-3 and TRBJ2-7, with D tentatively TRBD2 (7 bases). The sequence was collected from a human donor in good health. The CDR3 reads CASSQGRGAEGEQYF. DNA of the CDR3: TGCGCCAGCAGCCAAGGTCGGGGGGCTGAGGGCGAGCAGTACTTC.